Shown below are 31 T cell receptor beta chains from a single sample sequenced in a study of cytomegalovirus exposure and HLA in healthy donors. The primer mix had 60 Vbeta and 13 Jbeta primers. This table comes from immunoSEQ multiplex PCR, and its TCRdb copy is limited to in-frame clones, with some not included. This sample has under 200,000 clones, with about three quarters found just once. The source material was PBMCs. The source is a woman aged 50 to 60 in good health and CMV-seropositive.

The J gene is TRBJ2-5, the V gene TRBV27, with TRBD2 identical over 8 bases. The J call may not be correct, given that the DNA end is closer to TRBJ2-7. The CDR3 length is 14 residues. Looked up from germline, CDR1 is MNHEY and CDR2 is SMNVEV (reference sequence). The CDR3 loop reads CASSLAGPFYEQYF. CDR3 nucleotides: TGTGCCAGCAGCTTAGCGGGGCCCTTCTACGAGCAGTACTTC.

The chain carries TRBV5-1 and TRBJ1-3; 8 nucleotides line up with TRBD1. V shed 0 bases, J shed 5 bases, and the junction held 1 base outside the gene matches. Germline assignment: CDR1 SGHRS and CDR2 YFSETQ. This CDR3 is built from 14 residues. CDR3 nucleotides: TGCGCCAGCAGCTTGGGACAGGGGAGAAACACCATATATTTT. Translating gives CASSLGQGRNTIYF.

The chain combines TRBV5-1 with TRBJ2-1, with 7 bases that match TRBD2. The CDR3 is made up of 16 amino acids. Germline loops: CDR1 SGHRS, CDR2 YFSETQ. J gave up 2 bases and V 4 bases, and 9 bases lay outside the gene matches. CDR3 nucleotides: TGCGCCAGCAGCCTCACTGGCGGGAGCGCCTACAATGAGCAGTTCTTC. Protein: CASSLTGGSAYNEQFF.

This clone has more than one count but fewer than ten. The chain couples TRBV11-2 to TRBJ2-4; 9 bases map to TRBD1. There are 15 residues in the CDR3. V shed 4 bases and J 9 bases; nucleotides not matched to a gene: 10. In germline, CDR1 is SGHAT, CDR2 FQNNGV. CDR3 coding DNA: TGTGCCAGCAGCTCCACTCGGACAGGGGAGGCCATTCAGTACTTC. Translation gives CASSSTRTGEAIQYF.

V is TRBV4-2 and J is TRBJ2-1; TRBD2 agrees at 16 bases. The CDR3 consists of 18 residues. The germline V gene encodes CDR1 LGHNA and CDR2 YNFKEQ. The J segment lost 8 bases and the V segment lost 0 bases, leaving 7 bases of the junction unmatched. CDR3 amino acids: CASSQEGTSGRAGDEQFF. The DNA of the CDR3 is TGTGCCAGCAGCCAAGAGGGGACTAGCGGGAGGGCCGGCGATGAGCAGTTCTTC.

The chain has TRBV19 and TRBJ2-1; the D is unclear. CDR3 length equals 12 residues. V was clipped by 4 bases and J by 4 bases, with 5 bases between them. From germline, CDR1 is LNHDA and CDR2 SQIVND (reference sequence). The CDR3 DNA reads TGTGCCAGTAGTAACAGATACAATGAGCAGTTCTTC. Protein: CASSNRYNEQFF.

The chain couples TRBV5-1 to TRBJ2-5; D gene unclear. This CDR3 spans 14 amino acids. The V gene lost 0 bases and the J gene lost 2 bases, with 8 bases spanning the gap. Per the germline V gene, CDR1 is SGHRS and CDR2 is YFSETQ. The CDR3 is CASSLGPEQETQYF. The CDR3 bases are TGCGCCAGCAGCTTGGGGCCCGAACAAGAGACCCAGTACTTC.

This rearrangement joins TRBV7-2 to TRBJ2-2; TRBD2 agrees at 8 bases. Germline V gives CDR1 SGHTA, CDR2 FQGNSA. V was pared by 11 bases and J by 1 base, with 6 bases of the junction left unmatched. The CDR3 runs to 14 residues. The CDR3 nucleotides read TGTGCCCAAAGCGGGAGCGGGAACACCGGGGAGCTGTTTTTT. Translated, it gives CAQSGSGNTGELFF. Filled out from reference TRBV7-2 and TRBJ2-2, the complete variable domain reads GAGVSQSPSNKVTEKGKDVELRCDPISGHTALYWYRQSLGQGLEFLIYFQGNSAPDKSGLPSDRFSAERTGGSVSTLTIQRTQQEDSAVYLCAQSGSGNTGELFFGEGSRLTVL.

This clone was picked up one time. The chain is built from TRBV28 and TRBJ2-7; 10 bases fit TRBD1. The germline V gene encodes CDR1 MDHEN and CDR2 SYDVKM. The V and J ends lost 5 bases and 5 bases, in that order; junction bases with no gene match: 9. The CDR3 length is 15 residues. CDR3 sequence reads: CASSGVGTGDHEQYF. In DNA form, the CDR3 reads TGTGCCAGCAGTGGAGTCGGGACAGGGGACCACGAGCAGTACTTC.

The rearrangement links TRBV7-3 to TRBJ2-1; no clear D gene. Germline CDR1 and CDR2: SGHTA and FQGTGA. The germline V and J ends were trimmed by 1 base and 4 bases, with 8 bases remaining between them. This CDR3 contains 14 residues. In DNA form, the CDR3 reads TGTGCCAGCAGCTTAAAGGCGGATTACAATGAGCAGTTCTTC. Protein product: CASSLKADYNEQFF.

This clone occurred a few times. The rearrangement links TRBV6-5 to TRBJ1-1, with TRBD1 identical over 8 bases. The V and J ends lost 5 bases and 3 bases, in that order; junction bases with no gene match: 5. The CDR3 totals 14 residues. The germline V gene encodes CDR1 MNHEY and CDR2 SVGAGI. In nucleotides, the CDR3 is TGTGCCAGCAGTCCACAGGGGGGCTACACTGAAGCTTTCTTT. The encoded protein is CASSPQGGYTEAFF.

This chain joins TRBV7-9 and TRBJ2-5, with no clear D. The CDR3 runs to 13 residues. V lost 1 base and J lost 3, with 6 bases in between. Germline values: CDR1 SEHNR, CDR2 FQNEAQ (reference sequence). The CDR3 reads CASSLGGEETQYF. The CDR3 DNA reads as TGTGCCAGCAGCTTAGGAGGAGAAGAGACCCAGTACTTC. The full variable domain, completed using reference TRBV7-9 and TRBJ2-5, is DTGVSQNPRHKITKRGQNVTFRCDPISEHNRLYWYRQTLGQGPEFLTYFQNEAQLEKSRLLSDRFSAERPKGSFSTLEIQRTEQGDSAMYLCASSLGGEETQYFGPGTRLLVL.

The V and J genes are TRBV4-3 and TRBJ1-5, with 7 bases fitting TRBD1. V lost 1 base, J lost 1 base, and 1 base stayed unmatched. The germline gives CDR1 LGHNA, CDR2 YSLEER. CDR3 length: 15 amino acids. As DNA, the CDR3 is TGCGCCAGCAGCCAAGGGACAGGAAGCAATCAGCCCCAGCATTTT. Protein: CASSQGTGSNQPQHF.

The chain uses TRBV6-5 and TRBJ1-2, with 9 bases identical to TRBD1. The CDR3 length is 15 residues. Germline-derived CDR1 and CDR2 are MNHEY and SVGAGI. The J segment lost 6 bases and the V segment lost 1 base, leaving 6 bases of the junction unmatched. The CDR3 loop is CASSYYGDRENGYTF. For the CDR3, the DNA is TGTGCCAGCAGTTACTATGGGGACAGGGAAAATGGCTACACCTTC.

This chain uses TRBV7-3 with TRBJ1-1, with D maybe TRBD1 (5 bases). Germline V gives CDR1 SGHTA, CDR2 FQGTGA. V dropped 4 bases and J dropped 1 base, with 10 bases sitting between them. This CDR3 contains 14 residues. The CDR3 reads CASSSLGGNTEAFF. Here the CDR3 DNA reads TGTGCCAGCAGCTCCTTGGGGGGGAACACTGAAGCTTTCTTT. Using reference TRBV7-3 and TRBJ1-1 for the parts outside the CDR3, the full variable domain is GAGVSQTPSNKVTEKGKYVELRCDPISGHTALYWYRQSLGQGPEFLIYFQGTGAADDSGLPNDRFFAVRPEGSVSTLKIQRTERGDSAVYLCASSSLGGNTEAFFGQGTRLTVV.

The V and J genes are TRBV21-1 and TRBJ1-5; TRBD1, as called in the table, went unchecked against the DNA. TRBV21-1 is a listed pseudogene. This CDR3 is built from 15 residues. The CDR3 sequence is CASSKTGTVYQPQHF. CDR3 nucleotides: TGTGCCAGCAGCAAAACTGGGACAGTTTATCAGCCCCAGCATTTT.

The chain joins TRBV28 to TRBJ1-1, with 9 bases fitting TRBD1. The V segment lost 6 bases and the J segment 4 bases; nucleotides outside the gene matches: 6. This CDR3 is built from 14 residues. Per germline, CDR1 MDHEN and CDR2 SYDVKM. In DNA form, the CDR3 reads TGTGCCAGCAGACAGGGGGCGAGGGTCACTGAAGCTTTCTTT. Protein product: CASRQGARVTEAFF.

The chain combines TRBV5-4 with TRBJ2-7; D remains ambiguous. Germline CDR1 and CDR2: SGHNT and YYREEE (reference sequence). Trimming removed 0 bases from V and 4 bases from J, with 11 bases in between. The CDR3 consists of 14 residues. The CDR3 here is CASSLDPGSYEQYF. The DNA for the CDR3 is TGTGCCAGCAGCTTGGACCCCGGGTCTTACGAGCAGTACTTC.

The J gene is TRBJ2-5, the V gene TRBV9; the D gene is possibly TRBD1 (6 bases). CDR1 SGDLS and CDR2 YYNGEE come from the germline V gene. V lost 1 base to trimming and J lost 2 bases, with 12 bases between them. The CDR3 extends over 15 amino acids. The CDR3 DNA follows: TGTGCCAGCAGCGTACAAGGAACAGGGCAAGAGACCCAGTACTTC. This translates into CASSVQGTGQETQYF.

This clone was detected once. The chain combines TRBV28 with TRBJ2-7, with TRBD2 matching 10 bases. The V segment lost 3 bases and the J segment 1 base; nucleotides outside the gene matches: 3. Germline V gene data show CDR1 as MDHEN and CDR2 as SYDVKM. The CDR3 sequence is 15 residues long. CDR3 in amino acids: CASSFLAGVSYEQYF. CDR3 nucleotides: TGTGCCAGCAGTTTCCTAGCGGGAGTTTCCTACGAGCAGTACTTC.

This clone was seen once. The chain has TRBV6-1 and TRBJ2-5; 7 bases align to TRBD1. Germline V CDR1 and CDR2: MNHNS, SASEGT. Germline trimming cut 4 bases from V and 1 base from J; bases unmatched to any gene: 12. This CDR3 is 17 amino acids long. CDR3 sequence (DNA): TGTGCCAGCAGTGTAGCCCTGACAGGGTCGGGCCAAGAGACCCAGTACTTC. It yields the protein CASSVALTGSGQETQYF.

The V and J genes are TRBV21-1 and TRBJ1-6; the DNA was not compared with TRBD1, the D call given in the table. TRBV21-1 is tagged as a pseudogene. The CDR3 sequence is 16 residues long. The CDR3 region is CASSKWDRGYNSPLHF. CDR3 nucleotides: TGTGCCAGCAGCAAATGGGACAGGGGCTATAATTCACCCCTCCACTTT.

This sequence joins TRBV7-6 and TRBJ2-1, with 7 bases aligning to TRBD2. CDR1 is SGHVS and CDR2 is FNYEAQ in the germline V gene. This CDR3 region has 16 residues. The V gene end was trimmed by 4 bases and the J gene end by 8 bases; junction bases not matched to a gene: 14. The CDR3 bases are TGTGCCAGCAGCTCCCTTAACGGGAGGTATAGGGATGAGCAGTTCTTC. It translates to CASSSLNGRYRDEQFF. Together with reference TRBV7-6 and TRBJ2-1, the CDR3 gives the full variable domain: GAGVSQSPRYKVTKRGQDVALRCDPISGHVSLYWYRQALGQGPEFLTYFNYEAQQDKSGLPNDRFSAERPEGSISTLTIQRTEQRDSAMYRCASSSLNGRYRDEQFFGPGTRLTVL.

This clone was seen a handful of times. This chain links TRBV23-1 with TRBJ1-2, with D maybe TRBD1 (6 bases). TRBV23-1 is sorted into the ORF group, with uncertain function. The length of the CDR3 is 15 residues. Between the trimmed V and J ends, which lost 0 bases and 2 bases, there was a span of 10 bases. The CDR3 region has the DNA TGCGCCAGCAGTCAATCCTGGCAGGGGAACTATGGCTACACCTTC. Amino acid sequence: CASSQSWQGNYGYTF.

V gene TRBV18 combines with J gene TRBJ1-1, with D unresolved. The CDR3 runs to 16 residues. Germline loops: CDR1 KGHSH, CDR2 LQKENI. V lost 6 bases and J lost 1, with 18 bases in between. The CDR3 is CASSAMSGLGNTEAFF. CDR3 in DNA: TGTGCCAGCTCCGCCATGTCAGGATTAGGGAACACTGAAGCTTTCTTT. The full variable domain, rest sourced from reference TRBV18 and TRBJ1-1, is NAGVMQNPRHLVRRRGQEARLRCSPMKGHSHVYWYRQLPEEGLKFMVYLQKENIIDESGMPKERFSAEFPKEGPSILRIQQVVRGDSAAYFCASSAMSGLGNTEAFFGQGTRLTVV.

This clone has just a few counts. The chain links TRBV15 to TRBJ2-7, with TRBD1 as a possible D gene (6 bases). V lost 4 bases and J lost 0, with 10 bases in between. CDR3 length equals 14 residues. The germline V gene encodes CDR1 LNHNV and CDR2 YYDKDF (reference sequence). The CDR3 is CATSKTDSSYEQYF. In DNA, the CDR3 is TGTGCCACCAGCAAAACGGACAGCTCCTACGAGCAGTACTTC.

This rearrangement joins TRBV5-8 to TRBJ2-2; TRBD2 is a possible D gene (6 bases). Deletions cut 4 bases from V and 3 bases from J, with 19 bases between. Germline V gene data show CDR1 as SGHTS and CDR2 as YDEGEE. The CDR3 sequence is 17 residues long. The CDR3 spells CASSPEIWRDHTGELFF. The CDR3 nucleotides read TGTGCCAGCAGCCCTGAAATTTGGCGGGATCACACCGGGGAGCTGTTTTTT.

J is TRBJ2-1 and V is TRBV25-1; 8 bases fit TRBD2. The CDR3 consists of 16 residues. The trim removed 3 bases at V and 3 bases at J, leaving 7 bases unmatched. CDR1 is MGHDK and CDR2 is SYGVNS in the germline V gene. The CDR3 reads CASSDSTSVNYNEQFF. CDR3 coding DNA: TGTGCCAGCAGTGATTCGACTAGCGTCAACTACAATGAGCAGTTCTTC.

The rearrangement links TRBV5-1 to TRBJ2-1, with 12 bases lining up with TRBD2. V dropped 4 bases and J dropped 3; count of bases not matched to a gene: 8. The CDR3 length is 17 residues. Germline V gives CDR1 SGHRS, CDR2 YFSETQ. DNA of the CDR3: TGCGCCAGCAGCAAAAGGACTAGCGGGAAACTCTACAATGAGCAGTTCTTC. Amino acids: CASSKRTSGKLYNEQFF.

V gene TRBV7-9 combines with J gene TRBJ1-1; maybe TRBD1 (6 bases). CDR3 length: 14 residues. Germline CDR1 is SEHNR and CDR2 is FQNEAQ (reference sequence). The ends were cut back, 4 bases at V and 5 bases at J, with 14 bases in the middle. CDR3 nucleotides: TGTGCCAGCAGCTCACAGGGTAGTGGGACTGAAGCTTTCTTT. It yields the protein CASSSQGSGTEAFF.

The chain uses TRBV9 and TRBJ2-5; D might be TRBD1 (6 bases). With the DNA end fitting TRBJ2-7 better, the J assignment may be wrong. The CDR3 is 13 residues long. Germline CDR1 is SGDLS and CDR2 is YYNGEE. In nucleotides, the CDR3 is TGTGCCAGCAGCGCCGGACAGTTAAGCGAGCAGTACTTC. Translation gives CASSAGQLSEQYF.